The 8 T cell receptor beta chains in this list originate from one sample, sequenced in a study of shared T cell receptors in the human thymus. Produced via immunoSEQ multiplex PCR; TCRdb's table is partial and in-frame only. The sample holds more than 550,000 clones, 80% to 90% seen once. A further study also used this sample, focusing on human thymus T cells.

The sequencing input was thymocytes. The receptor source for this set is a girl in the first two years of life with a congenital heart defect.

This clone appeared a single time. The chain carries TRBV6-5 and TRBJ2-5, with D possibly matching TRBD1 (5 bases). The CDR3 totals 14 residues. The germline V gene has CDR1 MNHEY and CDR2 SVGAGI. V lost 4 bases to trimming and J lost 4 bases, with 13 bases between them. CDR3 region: CASSSPDSRETQYF. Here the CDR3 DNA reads TGTGCCAGCAGTTCCCCCGACAGTAGAGAGACCCAGTACTTC.

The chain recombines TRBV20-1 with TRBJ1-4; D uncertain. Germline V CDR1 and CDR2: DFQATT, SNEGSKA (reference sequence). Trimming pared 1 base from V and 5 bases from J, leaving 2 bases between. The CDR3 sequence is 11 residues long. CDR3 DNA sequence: TGCAGTGCTAGAGCGAATGAAAAACTGTTTTTT. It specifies CSARANEKLFF.

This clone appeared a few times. CDR3 loop: CASSPLRPNYNSPLHF. In DNA, the CDR3 is TGTGCCAGCAGCCCCCTCAGGCCAAACTATAATTCACCCCTCCACTTT. This chain uses TRBV7-2 with TRBJ1-6; D call uncertain. V lost 5 bases to trimming and J lost 3 bases, with 14 bases between them. This CDR3 is built from 16 residues. CDR1 and CDR2 (germline): SGHTA, FQGNSA.

The CDR3 here is CATSSNGQVSSYEQYF. Here the CDR3 DNA reads TGTGCCACCAGCAGCAATGGACAGGTTAGCTCCTACGAGCAGTACTTC. The chain carries TRBV15 and TRBJ2-7, with 7 positions matching TRBD1. J was trimmed by 0 bases and V by 3 bases; bases with no gene match: 8. Germline CDR1 LNHNV, CDR2 YYDKDF (reference sequence). The CDR3 length is 16 residues.

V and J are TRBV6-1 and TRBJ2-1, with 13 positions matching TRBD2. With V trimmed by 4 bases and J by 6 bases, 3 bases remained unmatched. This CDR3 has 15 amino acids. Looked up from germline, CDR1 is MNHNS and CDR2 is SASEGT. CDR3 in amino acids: CASSATSGGGNEQFF. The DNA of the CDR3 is TGTGCCAGCAGTGCAACTAGCGGGGGGGGCAATGAGCAGTTCTTC.

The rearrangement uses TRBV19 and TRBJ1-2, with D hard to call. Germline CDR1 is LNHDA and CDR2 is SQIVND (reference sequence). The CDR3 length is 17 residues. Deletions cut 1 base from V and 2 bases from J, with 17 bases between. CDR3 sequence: CASSIGCTKGGNYGYTF. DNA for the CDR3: TGTGCCAGTAGTATAGGGTGCACTAAGGGAGGGAACTATGGCTACACCTTC.

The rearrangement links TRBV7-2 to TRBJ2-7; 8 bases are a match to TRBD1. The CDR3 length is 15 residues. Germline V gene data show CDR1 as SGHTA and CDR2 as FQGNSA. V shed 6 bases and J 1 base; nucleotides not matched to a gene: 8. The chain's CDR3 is CASSFEDRVSYEQYF. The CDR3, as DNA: TGTGCCAGCAGTTTCGAGGACAGGGTGTCCTACGAGCAGTACTTC. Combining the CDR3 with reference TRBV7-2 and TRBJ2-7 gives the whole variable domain GAGVSQSPSNKVTEKGKDVELRCDPISGHTALYWYRQSLGQGLEFLIYFQGNSAPDKSGLPSDRFSAERTGGSVSTLTIQRTQQEDSAVYLCASSFEDRVSYEQYFGPGTRLTVT.

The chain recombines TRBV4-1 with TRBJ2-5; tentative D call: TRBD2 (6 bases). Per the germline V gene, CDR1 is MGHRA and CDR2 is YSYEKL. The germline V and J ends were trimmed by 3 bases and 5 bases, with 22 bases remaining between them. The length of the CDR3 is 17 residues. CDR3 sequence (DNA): TGCGCCAGCAGCCACTGGGACCAAGGAAAAGGGAGGGAGACCCAGTACTTC. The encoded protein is CASSHWDQGKGRETQYF.